What follows is one TCR beta chain and its context. It may be a read error: a sequence one base away is much more abundant. This entry belongs to a study of CD8 T cells in ankylosing spondylitis. This CDR3 comprises 11 residues. The germline CDR1 and CDR2 sequences are DFQATT and SNEGSKA (reference sequence). Trimming cost V 6 bases and J 7 bases, with 10 bases left between them. Each CDR3 protein gets one entry after TCRdb re-called the 5' RACE reads with MiXCR. The table records some 250,000 distinct CDR3 sequences, roughly a tenth of them present only once. The sample comprised blood, either unsorted or a sorted T cell fraction (not recorded which). The J gene is TRBJ2-1, the V gene TRBV20-1; no definite D call. This TCR derives from a male donor with ankylosing spondylitis or in good health (not recorded which). In DNA, the CDR3 is TGCAGTGCCGCCGAGACTAATGAGCAGTTCTTC. The encoded protein is CSAAETNEQFF.